What follows describes a single T cell receptor (beta chain). A single count supports this clone. It has no known antigen specificity. Base-call qualities are not available, and no considerably larger clone is one nucleotide away. This CDR3 is also generated by other DNA sequences in the sample. For the CD8 naive samples, CD45RO-negative cells were positively selected for CCR7, yielding a CD45RA+CCR7+ population from which TemRA cells were excluded. Healthy HIV-negative adults with no recently reported acute infections or vaccinations were included as donors. Every donor was a Caucasian adult residing in Nashville, Tennessee, USA. After blood collection by leukapheresis, PBMCs were isolated using Ficoll-Histopaque density gradient centrifugation and then cryopreserved in the vapor phase of liquid nitrogen. Analytical flow cytometry was used to check the purity and quantity of each magnetically sorted T cell population. Genomic DNA was isolated from each sorted fraction and quantified by UV absorbance on a Nanodrop 2000c.

This record belongs to a study of shared clonotypes between healthy human individuals (dated by TCRdb to the early 2020s). Turning to the overall study: The cohort included a few men and a couple of women between 18 and 49 years of age. Each donor's leukapheresis produced roughly between about 0.9 and 9.5 billion PBMCs. Per donor, three plates each were used for CD4 naive and CD4 memory, two for CD8 naive, and one for CD8 memory. To estimate repertoire size and how much clonotypes are shared between individuals, the study performed deep sequencing of blood TCR repertoires from roughly five healthy adults. To increase sequencing depth and limit assay-specific biases, TCR repertoire library preparation and sequencing were carried out by different laboratories using diverse techniques.

Summary of the overall study and its limitations: About 4.5% of naive CD4, around 4% of naive CD8, approximately 2% of memory CD4, and approximately 0.4% of memory CD8 clonotypes were shared across several donors. Incomplete sequencing was indicated by rarefaction of sorted-subset datasets, despite the large sequencing depth. Clonotypes shared by all four sorted-subset donors showed higher generation probabilities than non-shared clonotypes. Naive subsets generally had larger estimated clonotype richness than memory subsets did. Because the study included a small number of donors, the genetic and exposure-history diversity represented was limited. Based on pairwise subsampling, the degree of clonotype sharing among donors was expected to be affected by sequencing depth. Sampling was restricted to blood, and TCR repertoires in tissue are likely to differ from TCR repertoires in blood.

TCR CDR3 regions were amplified from genomic DNA by multiplex PCR using the deep immunoSEQ assay. For each cell subset, the extracted genomic DNA was distributed evenly across all wells of several immunoSEQ 96-well plates, and each plate served as one replicate. For sorted subsets, around 200 ng genomic DNA, equal to tens of thousands of T cell genomes, was loaded into each replicate PCR. Purified libraries were quantified with a Qubit 3.0 fluorometer, sized on a Bioanalyzer 2100, and re-quantified with the KAPA Library Quantification kit. Every immunoSEQ 96-well plate was sequenced on a separate single-read 150-cycle Illumina NextSeq 550 flow cell. Per the authors' processing: Because only junctional sequences without quality scores were contained in the immunoSEQ output, filtering matching that applied to full-length reads could not be performed. To assign V/J genes and CDR3, sequences were annotated using PyIR, a Python wrapper for IgBLAST v1.9, with IMGT germline references. Any read was removed if the V/J assignment was weak (E-value above 1e-6), the CDR3 was missing, or the read contained stop codons, out-of-frame junctions, or ambiguous translated residues. V3J clonotypes were defined as sequences sharing an identical inferred V gene, J gene, and CDR3 amino acid sequence. To compute the percentage overlap between repertoires, the number of shared unique clonotypes was divided by the size of the smaller repertoire. Three approaches were used to assess repertoire richness: RTK rarefaction, the Chao1 estimator, and Recon v2.1 estimates of unobserved clonotypes. Generation probabilities were computed with OLGA for all TCRbeta clonotypes obtained by the gDNA method from a few donors. This is the immuneACCESS table as TCRdb keeps it, with only in-frame sequences that have V and J called. A part of the clones is gone; compared with another copy, unresolved V genes explain less than half, and the rest is unexplained. V and J calls and clone size are given by that table; D and trimming were obtained from the DNA. Present in this sample are about 2 million clones, roughly 95% of which were seen just once. In total, the top ten clones hold 1% to 1.3% of the sample.

This TCR derives from a man between 18 and 29 years old in good health. Sequencing was carried out using naive CD8+ T cells sorted from blood. This specimen's cell subset or site label, per the study, means: CD45RA+CCR7+.

In nucleotide form, the sequence is TGTGCCAGCAGGGGCGAGACCCAGTACTTC. This is translated as CASRGETQYF. The chain couples TRBV2 to TRBJ2-5; no D gene can be assigned with confidence. The CDR3 runs 10 amino acids, cysteine and phenylalanine included. The entry retains the CDR3 DNA only, 30 bases that are in frame from base 1. V gives up 6 bases and J gives up 5 bases, and the segment between their germline ends measures 4 bases. Reading the germline V gene gives CDR1 SNHLY and CDR2 FYNNEI.